One and the same sample provided the 6 T cell receptor beta chains below, sequenced in a study of CD8 T cells in Susac syndrome. The authors reverse transcribed roughly 0.5 to 1 ug RNA with random hexamers. TCRdb fed the immunoSEQ multiplex PCR reads into MiXCR, producing one record per CDR3 protein. The sample lists about 66,000 distinct CDR3 sequences, approximately 96% occurring once. The sequenced sample consisted of CD8+ T cells from PBMCs. The origin of the receptors is a human donor with multiple sclerosis.

This clonotype is judged medium-sized. The rearrangement links TRBV5-8 to TRBJ2-3, with D possibly being TRBD1 (5 bases). CDR3 size: 14 residues. Trimming stripped 1 base from V and 4 bases from J, with 10 bases between. Germline CDR1 reads SGHTS; CDR2 reads YDEGEE. Written as DNA, the CDR3 is TGTGCCAGCAGCTTGAACAGGAACCCAGATACGCAGTATTTT. This sequence encodes CASSLNRNPDTQYF. Drawing the rest from reference TRBV5-8 and TRBJ2-3, the complete variable domain is EAGVTQSPTHLIKTRGQQATLRCSPISGHTSVYWYQQALGLGLQFLLWYDEGEERNRGNFPPRFSGRQFPNYSSELNVNALELEDSALYLCASSLNRNPDTQYFGPGTRLTVL.

This chain joins TRBV27 and TRBJ2-1; no clear D gene. The length of the CDR3 is 14 residues. The V end was cut by 7 bases, the J end by 1 base, with 11 bases between. Germline CDR1 reads MNHEY; CDR2 reads SMNVEV (reference sequence). The CDR3 DNA reads TGTGCCAGCACTAGGGATTCGTCCTACAATGAGCAGTTCTTC. Amino acid sequence: CASTRDSSYNEQFF.

The J gene is TRBJ2-1, the V gene TRBV13; D possibly corresponds to TRBD1 (6 bases). The V gene lost 3 bases and the J gene lost 4 bases, with 13 bases spanning the gap. This CDR3 contains 15 residues. In germline, CDR1 is PRHDT, CDR2 FYEKMQ (reference sequence). This CDR3 is CASSFPGDQYNEQFF. The CDR3 bases are TGTGCCAGCAGCTTCCCAGGGGACCAATACAATGAGCAGTTCTTC.

The chain combines TRBV29-1 with TRBJ2-1; D is possibly TRBD2 (6 bases). V lost 3 bases, J lost 0 bases, and 21 bases lay in between. Germline V gene data show CDR1 as SQVTM and CDR2 as ANQGSEA. The CDR3 loop spans 18 amino acids. Here the CDR3 DNA reads TGCAGCGTTGACGAATCAGTAGATCGGGGGAGCTCCTACAATGAGCAGTTCTTC. Protein product: CSVDESVDRGSSYNEQFF.

The chain recombines TRBV27 with TRBJ2-7; TRBD1 matches at 7 bases. This CDR3 comprises 16 residues. CDR1 and CDR2 (germline): MNHEY, SMNVEV (reference sequence). The V gene end was trimmed by 0 bases and the J gene end by 2 bases; junction bases not matched to a gene: 7. The CDR3 sequence is CASSLSQGVATYEQYF. DNA for the CDR3: TGTGCCAGCAGTTTATCGCAGGGGGTAGCAACCTACGAGCAGTACTTC.

The chain couples TRBV28 to TRBJ2-5, with a weak D call TRBD2 (5 bases). In germline, CDR1 is MDHEN, CDR2 SYDVKM. The CDR3 sequence is 13 residues long. V was shortened by 8 bases and J by 0 bases, with 10 bases between the two germline ends. CDR3 residues: CASSTGNQETQYF. The CDR3 nucleotides are TGTGCCAGCTCAACCGGGAACCAAGAGACCCAGTACTTC.